This entry lists 12 T cell receptor beta chains sequenced from one sample in a study of T cell responses to AZD1222 COVID-19 vaccine. Data came from immunoSEQ multiplex PCR; TCRdb stores just in-frame clones and leaves some out. The table records roughly 69,000 clones, 80% of them present only once. Sequences were derived from peripheral blood, sampled 28 days after the second AZD1222 dose. These receptors all stem from an adult who received the AZD1222 COVID-19 vaccine.

This clone turned up a few times. The CDR3 spells CSAIRGSNYGYTF. In nucleotides, the CDR3 is TGCAGCGCGATACGGGGCTCTAACTATGGCTACACCTTC. The rearrangement joins TRBV29-1 to TRBJ1-2; a weak D match, TRBD1 (5 bases). The CDR3 runs to 13 residues. CDR1 and CDR2 from the germline V gene are SQVTM and ANQGSEA. Trimming left V 7 bases short and J 0 bases short, with 12 bases between.

The CDR3 spells CASSPGAGIPYGYTF. The CDR3 region has the DNA TGTGCCAGCAGCCCCGGGGCCGGAATCCCCTATGGCTACACCTTC. The chain recombines TRBV11-3 with TRBJ1-2, with D perhaps matching TRBD1 (5 bases). V lost 5 bases and J 4 bases, leaving 17 bases between the germline ends. Germline-derived CDR1 and CDR2 are SGHNT and YENEEA. This CDR3 is 15 amino acids long.

This chain joins TRBV7-8 and TRBJ1-1; 7 bases fit TRBD1. CDR3 length equals 15 residues. Per germline, CDR1 SGHVS and CDR2 FQNEAQ. With 3 bases clipped from V and 2 bases from J, the junction kept 6 bases outside the gene matches. This CDR3 reads CASSFAGTANTEAFF. In DNA form, the CDR3 reads TGTGCCAGCAGCTTTGCCGGGACAGCCAACACTGAAGCTTTCTTT.

This clone was seen more than once but under ten times. The genes are TRBV4-3 and TRBJ1-4; D is possibly TRBD1 (5 bases). V lost 0 bases and J lost 4, with 9 bases in between. Germline V gene lookup returns CDR1 LGHNA and CDR2 YSLEER. This CDR3 has 15 residues. The CDR3 coding sequence is TGCGCCAGCAGCCAAGAGGGGGGGAGTAATGAAAAACTGTTTTTT. Amino acid sequence: CASSQEGGSNEKLFF.

The chain carries TRBV9 and TRBJ2-3; 10 bases line up with TRBD2. The CDR3 consists of 16 residues. Losses at the gene ends were 0 bases for V and 3 bases for J; bases not matched to a gene: 4. Per germline, CDR1 SGDLS and CDR2 YYNGEE. The DNA for the CDR3 is TGTGCCAGCAGCGTAGGAGCGGGGGGGTTGACAGATACGCAGTATTTT. Its translation is CASSVGAGGLTDTQYF.

The chain combines TRBV28 with TRBJ1-6, with D unclear. V gave up 5 bases and J gave up 7 bases, with 18 bases separating them. The CDR3 is 16 amino acids. Germline V lookup: CDR1 MDHEN, CDR2 SYDVKM. Here the CDR3 reads CASSREWGGVNSPLHF. In DNA, the CDR3 is TGTGCCAGCAGTCGTGAATGGGGTGGTGTGAATTCACCCCTCCACTTT.

The chain links TRBV28 to TRBJ2-1; a weak D match, TRBD1 (6 bases). Per the germline V gene, CDR1 is MDHEN and CDR2 is SYDVKM. The V and J ends lost 1 base and 1 base respectively, with 11 bases between them. The CDR3 consists of 16 residues. In nucleotides, the CDR3 is TGTGCCAGCAGTTTATTATCCACAGGGTCCTACAATGAGCAGTTCTTC. Translation: CASSLLSTGSYNEQFF.

V gene TRBV28 combines with J gene TRBJ1-5; perhaps TRBD1 as D (6 bases). V was cut by 5 bases and J by 6 bases, with 17 bases left in between. CDR1 is MDHEN, CDR2 SYDVKM, per germline. The CDR3 contains 15 residues. The CDR3 sequence: CASSHQGRDPQPQHF. DNA for the CDR3: TGTGCCAGCAGTCACCAGGGGAGGGACCCTCAGCCCCAGCATTTT.

The chain has TRBV30 and TRBJ1-3, with D unresolved. The CDR3 covers 16 residues. The germline gives CDR1 GTSNPN, CDR2 SVGIG (reference sequence). Trimming left V 0 bases short and J 3 bases short, with 15 bases between. CDR3 residues: CAWSVFSGISGNTIYF. The CDR3 nucleotides are TGTGCCTGGAGTGTATTTTCCGGCATTAGTGGAAACACCATATATTTT.

V and J are TRBV29-1 and TRBJ2-5; 7 bases agree with TRBD2. The junction had 7 bases not matched to a gene; V was cut back by 4 bases and J by 5 bases. CDR3 length: 13 amino acids. In germline, CDR1 is SQVTM, CDR2 ANQGSEA. DNA of the CDR3: TGCAGCGTTGGTGGTCCCGGGGGGGAGACCCAGTACTTC. Encoded protein: CSVGGPGGETQYF.

V usage is TRBV27 and J usage is TRBJ2-1, with 7 bases that match TRBD2. The CDR3 is 12 residues long. V shed 8 bases and J 10 bases; nucleotides not matched to a gene: 8. CDR1 is MNHEY and CDR2 is SMNVEV in the germline V gene (reference sequence). The DNA for the CDR3 is TGTGCCAGCGGACTAGTCCTTGGGGAGCAGTTCTTC. Its protein is CASGLVLGEQFF.

This clone turned up a few times. The chain has TRBV4-1 and TRBJ1-2, with D unresolved. The CDR3 contains 14 residues. The V gene's germline CDR1 is MGHRA and CDR2 YSYEKL. Trimming cost V 1 base and J 9 bases, with 15 bases left between them. The DNA for the CDR3 is TGCGCCAGCAGCCAAGCACCCGTGGGGAGAAGCTACACCTTC. Translated, it gives CASSQAPVGRSYTF.